This is a list of T cell receptor beta chains from one sample in a study of cytomegalovirus exposure and HLA in healthy donors. Here immunoSEQ multiplex PCR was the method, and the copy in TCRdb shows in-frame clones only, minus some. This table has 65,000 to 95,000 clones, 60% to 85% appearing once. Source material: PBMCs. Every receptor here comes from a male donor in good health and CMV-seropositive. Each CDR3 is given with its conserved first and last residue. The order of the fields is V gene, D gene, J gene, clone size, CDR3 length, CDR3 protein, CDR3 DNA. D genes are given only for firm matches. Not all rows give a size; the values are once, few, many and, for expanded clones, a class.

>TRBV27|TRBD2|TRBJ2-3|once|15
CASRPGLAATDTQYF
TGTGCCAGCAGACCGGGACTAGCGGCCACAGATACGCAGTATTTT
>TRBV5-5|.|TRBJ2-7|.|13
CASSLANSYEQYF
TGTGCCAGCAGCCTTGCTAACTCCTACGAGCAGTACTTC
>TRBV19|.|TRBJ2-7|.|12
CASSAPGPEQYF
TGTGCCAGTAGCGCCCCAGGCCCCGAGCAGTACTTC
>TRBV9|TRBD2|TRBJ2-1|.|15
CASSVSGGSYNEQFF
TGTGCCAGCAGCGTCAGCGGGGGCTCCTACAATGAGCAGTTCTTC
>TRBV7-9|TRBD1|TRBJ2-7|few|12
CASSRDSQGQYF
TGTGCCAGCAGCCGGGACAGCCAGGGGCAGTACTTC
>TRBV2|TRBD1|TRBJ2-1|.|14
CASSDRTGLNEQFF
TGTGCCAGCAGTGACCGGACAGGTCTGAATGAGCAGTTCTTC
>TRBV6-1|TRBD1|TRBJ1-5|.|14
CASRRQGTNQPQHF
TGTGCCAGCAGACGACAGGGGACGAATCAGCCCCAGCATTTT
>TRBV19|.|TRBJ2-7|few|15
CASSIRGNQDYEQYF
TGTGCCAGTAGTATAAGGGGAAACCAAGACTACGAGCAGTACTTC
>TRBV4-2|TRBD2|TRBJ2-3|few|16
CASSPSAGGSTDTQYF
TGTGCCAGCAGCCCCTCAGCGGGAGGGAGCACAGATACGCAGTATTTT
>TRBV6-5|.|TRBJ2-7|.|15
CASSYSSGPPYEQYF
TGTGCCAGCAGTTACTCAAGCGGGCCCCCCTACGAGCAGTACTTC
>TRBV6-1|.|TRBJ2-7|.|20
CASSEAPSGVRGGVSGEQYF
TGTGCCAGCAGTGAAGCGCCTTCCGGGGTGAGGGGCGGGGTGTCGGGTGAGCAGTACTTC
>TRBV6-6|.|TRBJ2-1|once|11
CASSQGNEQFF
TGTGCCAGCAGCCAGGGAAATGAGCAGTTCTTC
>TRBV27|TRBD1|TRBJ1-2|once|17
CASSLQPPGQGACGYTF
TGTGCCAGCAGTTTACAGCCTCCGGGACAGGGGGCGTGTGGCTACACCTTC
>TRBV29-1|TRBD1|TRBJ2-5|once|13
CSNTGGSHETQYF
TGCAGCAATACAGGGGGCTCCCACGAGACCCAGTACTTC
>TRBV6-1|TRBD1|TRBJ2-7|.|15
CASSSPGQGDYEQYF
TGTGCCAGCAGTTCCCCGGGACAGGGGGACTACGAGCAGTACTTC
>TRBV5-5|.|TRBJ2-5|.|14
CASSFRFIQETQYF
TGTGCCAGCAGCTTCCGGTTCATCCAAGAGACCCAGTACTTC
>TRBV4-1|TRBD1|TRBJ1-3|once|16
CASSQDGRGPGNTIYF
TGCGCCAGCAGCCAAGATGGAAGGGGGCCTGGAAACACCATATATTTT
>TRBV29-1|.|TRBJ1-1|once|11
CSSQSRTEAFF
TGCAGCAGCCAAAGTCGAACTGAAGCTTTCTTT